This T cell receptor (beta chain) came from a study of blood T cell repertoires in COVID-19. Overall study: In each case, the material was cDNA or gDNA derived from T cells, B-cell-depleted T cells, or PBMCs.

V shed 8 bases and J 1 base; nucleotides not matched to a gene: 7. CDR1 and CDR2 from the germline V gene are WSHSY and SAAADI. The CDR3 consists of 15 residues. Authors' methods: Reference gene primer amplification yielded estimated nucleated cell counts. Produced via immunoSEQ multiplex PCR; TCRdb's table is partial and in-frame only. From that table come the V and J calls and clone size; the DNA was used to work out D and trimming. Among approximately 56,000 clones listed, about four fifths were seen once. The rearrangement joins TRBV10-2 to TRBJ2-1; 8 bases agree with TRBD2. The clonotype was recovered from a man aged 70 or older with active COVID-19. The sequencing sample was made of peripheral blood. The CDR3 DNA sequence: TGCGCCAGCTCTCAAACGGGGGGGTCCTACAATGAGCAGTTCTTC. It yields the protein CASSQTGGSYNEQFF.